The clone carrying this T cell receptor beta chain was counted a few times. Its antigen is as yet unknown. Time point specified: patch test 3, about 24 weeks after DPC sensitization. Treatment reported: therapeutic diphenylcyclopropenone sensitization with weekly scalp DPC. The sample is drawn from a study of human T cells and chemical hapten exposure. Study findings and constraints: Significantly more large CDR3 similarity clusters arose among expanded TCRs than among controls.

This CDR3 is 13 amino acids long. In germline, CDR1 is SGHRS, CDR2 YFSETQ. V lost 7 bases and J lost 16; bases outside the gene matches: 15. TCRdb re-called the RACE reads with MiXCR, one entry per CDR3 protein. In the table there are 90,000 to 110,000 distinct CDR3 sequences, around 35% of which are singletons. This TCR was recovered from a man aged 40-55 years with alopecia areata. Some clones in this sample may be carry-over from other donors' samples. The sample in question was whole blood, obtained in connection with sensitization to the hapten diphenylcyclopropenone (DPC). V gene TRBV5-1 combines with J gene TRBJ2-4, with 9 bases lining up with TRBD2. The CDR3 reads CASVGLALLGVYF. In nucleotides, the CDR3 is TGCGCCAGCGTGGGACTAGCCCTATTGGGGGTCTACTTC.